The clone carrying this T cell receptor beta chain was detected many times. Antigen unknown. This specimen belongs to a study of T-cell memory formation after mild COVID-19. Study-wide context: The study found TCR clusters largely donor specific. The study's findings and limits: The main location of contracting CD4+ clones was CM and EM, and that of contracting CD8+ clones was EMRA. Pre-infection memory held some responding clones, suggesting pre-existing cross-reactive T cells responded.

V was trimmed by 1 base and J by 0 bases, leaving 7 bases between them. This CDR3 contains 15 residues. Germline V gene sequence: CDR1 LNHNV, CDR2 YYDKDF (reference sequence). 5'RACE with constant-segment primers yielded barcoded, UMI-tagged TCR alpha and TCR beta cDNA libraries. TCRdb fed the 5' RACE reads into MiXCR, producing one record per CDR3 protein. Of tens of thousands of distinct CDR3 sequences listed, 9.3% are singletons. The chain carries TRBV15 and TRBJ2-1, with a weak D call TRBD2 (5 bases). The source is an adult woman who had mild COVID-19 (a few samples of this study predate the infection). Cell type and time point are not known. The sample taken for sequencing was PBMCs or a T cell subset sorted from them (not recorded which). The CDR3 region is CATSRGGSSYNEQFF. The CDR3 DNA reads TGTGCCACCAGCAGAGGAGGGAGCTCCTACAATGAGCAGTTCTTC.